The TCR beta chain under discussion was sequenced for a study of persistence of HIV-infected CD4 T cells. Only a few counts were recorded for this clone. Its antigen is not known. Germline CDR1 is ENHRY and CDR2 is SYGVKD. The CDR3 is 13 amino acids. The V end lost 11 bases, the J end lost 5 bases, and 16 bases lay between the germline ends. Findings of the study overall: CMV- and Gag-responding cells had lower TCRbeta richness than CD3/CD28-responding cells. Within sorted populations, more oligoclonal TCRs accompanied more oligoclonal proviruses.

Nonspecific anti-CD3/anti-CD28 bead stimulation represents the broad CD4+ T cell repertoire. CD4+ T cells upregulating both CD40 ligand and CD69 were sorted as responding cells. PBMCs were depleted of CD8+ T cells before stimulation. The libraries were made with immunoSEQ version 4 in survey mode. Measured with immunoSEQ multiplex PCR; TCRdb has only the in-frame clones, and not every one. The sample yields some 41,000 clones, roughly 90% seen once. This receptor was taken from an adult man with HIV who was CMV-seropositive. The chain has TRBV10-3 and TRBJ1-5; no clear D. The sample here was CD4+ T cells sorted from PBMCs after roughly 17-hour stimulation, taken from a patient who received antiretroviral therapy. The CDR3 is CASAGSFDQPQHF. The CDR3, as DNA: TGTGCCTCCGCGGGGAGTTTCGATCAGCCCCAGCATTTT.